This paragraph reports one T cell receptor beta chain. What it binds is not known. The method was immunoSEQ multiplex PCR; TCRdb's version includes in-frame clones alone and lacks a portion of them. The table lists about 180,000 clones, almost 90% of them singletons, with 7.7% in the top ten. This record belongs to a study of T cell responses to AZD1222 COVID-19 vaccine. The CDR3 length is 14 residues. Germline assignment: CDR1 MNHEY and CDR2 SMNVEV (reference sequence). Trimming pared 0 bases from V and 7 bases from J, leaving 12 bases between. The study, taken as a whole, reports: CD4 TCRs linked to vaccination spanned spike, dominating at 160-218 and 743-854. Receipt of two AZD1222 doses was followed by a rise in Spike-specific TCR breadth and depth. Just five to seven people given AZD1222 tested seropositive at baseline. Reports say nearly half of spike-specific TCRs go after unmutated variant regions.

The sequence derives from an adult in good health. The source material was peripheral blood, sampled on day 0 of AZD1222 vaccination. The chain is built from TRBV27 and TRBJ1-1, with TRBD1 as a possible D gene (6 bases). CDR3 protein: CASSLSLDSYEAFF. The CDR3 DNA follows: TGTGCCAGCAGTTTATCCCTGGACAGCTATGAAGCTTTCTTT.